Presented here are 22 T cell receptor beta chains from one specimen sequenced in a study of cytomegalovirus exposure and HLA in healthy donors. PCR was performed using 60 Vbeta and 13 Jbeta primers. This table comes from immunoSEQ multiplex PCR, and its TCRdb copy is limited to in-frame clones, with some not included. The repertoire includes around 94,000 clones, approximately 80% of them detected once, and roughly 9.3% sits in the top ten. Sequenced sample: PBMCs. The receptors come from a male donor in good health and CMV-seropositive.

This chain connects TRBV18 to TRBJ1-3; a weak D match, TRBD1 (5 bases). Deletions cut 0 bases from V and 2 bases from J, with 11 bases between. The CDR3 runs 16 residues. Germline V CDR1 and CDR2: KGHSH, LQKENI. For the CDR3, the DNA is TGTGCCAGCTCACCACCGTTATCAGGGACTGGAAACACCATATATTTT. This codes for CASSPPLSGTGNTIYF.

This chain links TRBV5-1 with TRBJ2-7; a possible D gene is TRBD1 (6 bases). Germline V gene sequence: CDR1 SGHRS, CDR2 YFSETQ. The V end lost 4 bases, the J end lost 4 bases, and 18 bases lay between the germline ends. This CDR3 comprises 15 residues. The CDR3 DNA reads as TGCGCCAGCAGCCCCAAACAGGGTTCCCGGTACGAGCAGTACTTC. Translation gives CASSPKQGSRYEQYF.

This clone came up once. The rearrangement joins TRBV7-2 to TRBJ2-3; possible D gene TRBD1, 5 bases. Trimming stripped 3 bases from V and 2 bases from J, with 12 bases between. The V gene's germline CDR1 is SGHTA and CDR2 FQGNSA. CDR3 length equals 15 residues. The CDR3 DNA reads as TGTGCCAGCAGCTTCCAGACAGCCGCCACAGATACGCAGTATTTT. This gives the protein CASSFQTAATDTQYF.

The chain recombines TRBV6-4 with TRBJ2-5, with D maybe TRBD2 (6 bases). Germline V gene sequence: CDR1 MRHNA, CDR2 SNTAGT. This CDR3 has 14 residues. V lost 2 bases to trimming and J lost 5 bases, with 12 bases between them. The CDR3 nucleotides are TGTGCCAGCAGTGACGGGGGACGGGAGGAGACCCAGTACTTC. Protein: CASSDGGREETQYF.

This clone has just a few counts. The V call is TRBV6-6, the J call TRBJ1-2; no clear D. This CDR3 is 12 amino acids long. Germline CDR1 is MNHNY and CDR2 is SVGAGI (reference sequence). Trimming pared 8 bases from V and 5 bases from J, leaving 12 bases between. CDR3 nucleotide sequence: TGTGCCAGCCAGGTCCTGGATTATGGCTACACCTTC. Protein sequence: CASQVLDYGYTF.

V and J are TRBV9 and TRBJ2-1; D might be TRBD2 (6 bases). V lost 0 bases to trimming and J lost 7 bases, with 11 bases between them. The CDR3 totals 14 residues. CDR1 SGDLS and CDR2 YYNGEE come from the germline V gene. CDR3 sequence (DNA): TGTGCCAGCAGCGTAGTCGGGACTCAGAATGAGCAGTTCTTC. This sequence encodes CASSVVGTQNEQFF.

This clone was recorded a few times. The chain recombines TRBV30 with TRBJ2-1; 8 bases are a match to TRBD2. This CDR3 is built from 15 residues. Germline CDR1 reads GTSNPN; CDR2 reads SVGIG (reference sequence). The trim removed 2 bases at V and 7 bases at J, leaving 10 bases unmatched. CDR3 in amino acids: CAWSSLSGSLNEQFF. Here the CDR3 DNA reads TGTGCCTGGAGTTCATTGAGCGGGAGCTTAAATGAGCAGTTCTTC.

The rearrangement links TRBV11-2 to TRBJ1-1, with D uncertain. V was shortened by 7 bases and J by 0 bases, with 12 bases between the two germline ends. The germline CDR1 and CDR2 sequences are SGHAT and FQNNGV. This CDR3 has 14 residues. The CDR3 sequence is CASTLTTLNTEAFF. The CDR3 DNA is TGTGCCAGCACCCTCACTACCTTGAACACTGAAGCTTTCTTT.

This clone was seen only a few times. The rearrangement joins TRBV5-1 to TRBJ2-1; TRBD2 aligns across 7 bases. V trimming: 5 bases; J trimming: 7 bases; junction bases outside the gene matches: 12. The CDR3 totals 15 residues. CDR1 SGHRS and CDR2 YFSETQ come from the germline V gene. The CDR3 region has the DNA TGCGCCAGCAGTCGGATGGCGGGAGTGGAGAATGAGCAGTTCTTC. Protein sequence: CASSRMAGVENEQFF.

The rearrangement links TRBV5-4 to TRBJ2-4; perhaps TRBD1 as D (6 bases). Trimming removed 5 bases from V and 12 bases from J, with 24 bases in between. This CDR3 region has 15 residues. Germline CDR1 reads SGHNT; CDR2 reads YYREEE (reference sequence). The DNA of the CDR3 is TGTGCCAGCAGGCTCAGGGCTGGCGGTGCGGACAGTCAGTACTTC. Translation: CASRLRAGGADSQYF.

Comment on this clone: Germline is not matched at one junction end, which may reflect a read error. The CDR3 nucleotides read TGTGCCAGCAGCACAACTCCGGGACTAGCGTCATACAGTGAGCAGTTCTTC. Protein sequence: CASSTTPGLASYSEQFF. The chain combines TRBV9 with TRBJ2-1; TRBD2 matches 10 bases. Germline CDR1 reads SGDLS; CDR2 reads YYNGEE. CDR3 length equals 17 residues.

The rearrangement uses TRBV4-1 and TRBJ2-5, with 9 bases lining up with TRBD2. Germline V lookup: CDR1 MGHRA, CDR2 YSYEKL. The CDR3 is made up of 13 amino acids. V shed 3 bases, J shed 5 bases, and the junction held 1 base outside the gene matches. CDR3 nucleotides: TGCGCCAGCAGCCAGGCGGGGGGGGAGACCCAGTACTTC. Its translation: CASSQAGGETQYF.

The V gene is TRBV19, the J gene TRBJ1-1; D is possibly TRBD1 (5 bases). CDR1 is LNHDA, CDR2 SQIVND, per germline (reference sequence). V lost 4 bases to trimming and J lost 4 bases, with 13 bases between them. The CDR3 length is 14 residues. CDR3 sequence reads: CASSTGTAGTEAFF. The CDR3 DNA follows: TGTGCCAGTAGTACCGGGACTGCTGGCACTGAAGCTTTCTTT.

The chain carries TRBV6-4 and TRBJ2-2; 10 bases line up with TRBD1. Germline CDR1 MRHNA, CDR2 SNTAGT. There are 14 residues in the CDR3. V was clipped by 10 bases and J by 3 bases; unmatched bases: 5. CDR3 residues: CATGGTGDTGELFF. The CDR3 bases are TGTGCCACTGGAGGGACAGGGGACACCGGGGAGCTGTTTTTT.

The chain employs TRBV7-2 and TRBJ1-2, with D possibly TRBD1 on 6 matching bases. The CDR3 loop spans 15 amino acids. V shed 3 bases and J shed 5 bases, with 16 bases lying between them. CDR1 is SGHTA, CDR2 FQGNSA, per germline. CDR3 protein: CASSLETGAPYGYTF. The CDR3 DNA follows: TGTGCCAGCAGCTTGGAGACAGGAGCCCCTTATGGCTACACCTTC.

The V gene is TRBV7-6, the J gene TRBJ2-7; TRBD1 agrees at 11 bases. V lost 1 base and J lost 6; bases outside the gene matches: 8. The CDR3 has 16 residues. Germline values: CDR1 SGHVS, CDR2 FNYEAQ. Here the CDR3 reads CASSLGLPGQGGEQYF. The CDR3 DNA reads TGTGCCAGCAGCTTAGGCTTACCGGGACAGGGGGGCGAGCAGTACTTC.

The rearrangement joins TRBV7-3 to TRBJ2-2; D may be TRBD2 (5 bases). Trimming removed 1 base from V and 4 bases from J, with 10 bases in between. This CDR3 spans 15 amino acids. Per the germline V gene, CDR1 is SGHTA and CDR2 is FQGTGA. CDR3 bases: TGTGCCAGCAGCTTAAGCGGACTCACCACCGGGGAGCTGTTTTTT. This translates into CASSLSGLTTGELFF.

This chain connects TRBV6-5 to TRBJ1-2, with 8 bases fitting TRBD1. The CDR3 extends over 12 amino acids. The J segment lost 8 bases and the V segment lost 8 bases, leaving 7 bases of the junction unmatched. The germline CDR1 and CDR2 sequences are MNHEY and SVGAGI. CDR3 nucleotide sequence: TGTGCCAGCTCCCGACAGGGGCGCGGCTACACCTTC. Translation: CASSRQGRGYTF.

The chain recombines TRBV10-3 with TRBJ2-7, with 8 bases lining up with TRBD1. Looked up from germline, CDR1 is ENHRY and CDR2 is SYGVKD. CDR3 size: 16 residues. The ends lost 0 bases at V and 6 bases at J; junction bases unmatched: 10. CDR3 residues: CAISESDRTGRIEQYF. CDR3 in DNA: TGTGCCATCAGTGAGTCGGACCGGACAGGGAGAATCGAGCAGTACTTC.

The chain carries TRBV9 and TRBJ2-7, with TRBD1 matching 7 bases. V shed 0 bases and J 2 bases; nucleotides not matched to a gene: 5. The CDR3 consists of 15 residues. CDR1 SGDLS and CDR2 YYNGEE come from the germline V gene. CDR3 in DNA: TGTGCCAGCAGCGTAGATTGGGACAGCCCCTACGAGCAGTACTTC. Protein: CASSVDWDSPYEQYF.

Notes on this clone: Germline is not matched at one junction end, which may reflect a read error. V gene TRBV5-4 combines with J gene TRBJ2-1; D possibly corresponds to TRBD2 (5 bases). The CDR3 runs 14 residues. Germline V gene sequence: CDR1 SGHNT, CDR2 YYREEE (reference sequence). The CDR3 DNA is TGTGCCAGCAGGGGAGACGGCTCCGACAATGAGCAGTTCTTC. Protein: CASRGDGSDNEQFF.

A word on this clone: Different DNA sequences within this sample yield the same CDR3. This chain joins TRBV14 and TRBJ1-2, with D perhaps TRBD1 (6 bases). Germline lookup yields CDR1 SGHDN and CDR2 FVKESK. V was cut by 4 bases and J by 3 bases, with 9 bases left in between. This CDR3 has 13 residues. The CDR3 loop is CASSPQGYYGYTF. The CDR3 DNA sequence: TGTGCCAGCAGCCCTCAGGGGTACTATGGCTACACCTTC.